A single sample is the source of the 17 T cell receptor beta chains below, sequenced in a study of blood T cell repertoires in COVID-19. Here immunoSEQ multiplex PCR was the method, and the copy in TCRdb shows in-frame clones only, minus some. Among roughly 280,000 clones listed, 83% were seen once. Sequencing was carried out using peripheral blood. All receptors come from a man in his 60s who had recovered from COVID-19.

The rearrangement links TRBV11-2 to TRBJ2-5; TRBD2 agrees at 14 bases. The length of the CDR3 is 15 residues. V gave up 4 bases and J gave up 4 bases; unmatched junction bases: 2. Germline V lookup: CDR1 SGHAT, CDR2 FQNNGV. This CDR3 reads CASSSGLAGGETQYF. In nucleotides, the CDR3 is TGTGCCAGCAGCTCCGGACTAGCGGGAGGAGAGACCCAGTACTTC. The variable domain in full, completed from reference TRBV11-2 and TRBJ2-5, reads EAGVAQSPRYKIIEKRQSVAFWCNPISGHATLYWYQQILGQGPKLLIQFQNNGVVDDSQLPKDRFSAERLKGVDSTLKIQPAKLEDSAVYLCASSSGLAGGETQYFGPGTRLLVL.

This chain joins TRBV3-1 (or the pseudogene TRBV3-2) and TRBJ1-4; D is perhaps TRBD1 (5 bases). Trimming took off 4 bases at V and 8 bases at J, with 11 bases between the two ends. This CDR3 region has 13 residues. CDR1 is LGHDT and CDR2 is YNNKEL in the germline V gene (reference sequence). The CDR3 nucleotides read TGTGCCAGCAGCCTGGTGGGGGGGGAAAAACTGTTTTTT. This translates into CASSLVGGEKLFF.

J is TRBJ2-7 and V is TRBV29-1; D perhaps matches TRBD1 (6 bases). Trimming shortened V by 4 bases and J by 9 bases, and 13 bases separated the two germline ends. This CDR3 contains 11 residues. Germline CDR1 reads SQVTM; CDR2 reads ANQGSEA. The CDR3 sequence: CSVVQGFAQYF. The CDR3 DNA reads TGCAGCGTTGTGCAGGGGTTCGCGCAGTACTTC.

This chain links TRBV7-2 with TRBJ1-2, with 9 bases lining up with TRBD1. Unmatched junction bases numbered 10, after V lost 6 bases and J lost 2 bases. This CDR3 spans 16 amino acids. Germline V CDR1 and CDR2: SGHTA, FQGNSA. CDR3 region: CASSTEGTGTNYGYTF. The CDR3 DNA follows: TGTGCCAGCAGTACCGAGGGGACAGGGACAAACTATGGCTACACCTTC.

The chain joins TRBV28 to TRBJ2-7, with 7 bases lining up with TRBD2. Germline V gene sequence: CDR1 MDHEN, CDR2 SYDVKM. The CDR3 spans 12 residues. V lost 7 bases, J lost 4 bases, and 4 bases stayed unmatched. CDR3 nucleotide sequence: TGTGCCAGCATGGGGGGGGTGTACGAGCAGTACTTC. It translates to CASMGGVYEQYF.

This clone was detected once. The CDR3 loop is CAISGQDTYEQYF. Here the CDR3 DNA reads TGTGCCATCAGTGGACAGGATACCTACGAGCAGTACTTC. The chain employs TRBV10-3 and TRBJ2-7, with D tentatively TRBD1 (6 bases). Germline V CDR1 and CDR2: ENHRY, SYGVKD. The CDR3 totals 13 residues. Trimming stripped 4 bases from V and 2 bases from J, with 9 bases between.

The chain couples TRBV28 to TRBJ1-5, with D maybe TRBD1 (5 bases). The V gene lost 9 bases and the J gene lost 0 bases, with 12 bases spanning the gap. CDR3 length: 14 residues. The germline gives CDR1 MDHEN, CDR2 SYDVKM. DNA for the CDR3: TGTGCCAGTAGTACAGGAGTTAGCAATCAGCCCCAGCATTTT. Translated: CASSTGVSNQPQHF.

The V call is TRBV2, the J call TRBJ1-2; 10 bases match TRBD1. Unmatched junction bases numbered 11, after V lost 6 bases and J lost 1 base. The CDR3 length is 17 residues. CDR1 and CDR2 from the germline V gene are SNHLY and FYNNEI. CDR3 residues: CASSPGQGTTYNYGYTF. Written as DNA, the CDR3 is TGTGCCAGCAGCCCGGGACAGGGGACGACGTATAACTATGGCTACACCTTC.

V gene TRBV6-6 combines with J gene TRBJ2-2; D ambiguous. Germline-derived CDR1 and CDR2 are MNHNY and SVGAGI (reference sequence). The CDR3 extends over 14 amino acids. With 6 bases removed from V and 2 bases from J, the gap between germline ends came to 10 bases. The CDR3 nucleotides are TGTGCCAGCAGACGCGACTTAAACACCGGGGAGCTGTTTTTT. It codes for CASRRDLNTGELFF.

This chain uses TRBV6-5 with TRBJ2-6; TRBD2 is a possible D gene (5 bases). This CDR3 is 16 amino acids long. The germline gives CDR1 MNHEY, CDR2 SVGAGI. Deletions cut 3 bases from V and 0 bases from J, with 9 bases between. The CDR3 nucleotides read TGTGCCAGCAGTTATTTCGGAGGCTCTGGGGCCAACGTCCTGACTTTC. Translating it yields CASSYFGGSGANVLTF.

The CDR3 loop is CASSPEGMNTEAFF. The CDR3 nucleotides are TGTGCCAGCAGTCCGGAGGGAATGAACACTGAAGCTTTCTTT. The chain employs TRBV13 and TRBJ1-1; D gene uncertain. The germline V gene encodes CDR1 PRHDT and CDR2 FYEKMQ (reference sequence). V lost 6 bases and J 0 bases, leaving 11 bases between the germline ends. The CDR3 runs to 14 residues.

The count of this clone is one. V and J are TRBV9 and TRBJ2-5; 9 bases fit TRBD2. The V gene's germline CDR1 is SGDLS and CDR2 YYNGEE. J gave up 5 bases and V 4 bases, and 9 bases lay outside the gene matches. This CDR3 has 15 residues. CDR3 sequence: CASSPRSSGGETQYF. The CDR3 DNA reads as TGTGCCAGCAGCCCCCGGAGTAGCGGGGGTGAGACCCAGTACTTC.

This chain links TRBV5-1 with TRBJ2-3; tentative D call: TRBD1 (6 bases). The V end was cut by 4 bases, the J end by 2 bases, with 11 bases between. The CDR3 loop spans 14 amino acids. In germline, CDR1 is SGHRS, CDR2 YFSETQ. Here the CDR3 reads CASSARDTTDTQYF. The CDR3, as DNA: TGCGCCAGCAGCGCCCGGGACACCACAGATACGCAGTATTTT.

V gene TRBV28 combines with J gene TRBJ2-5; 7 bases agree with TRBD1. CDR1 and CDR2 from the germline V gene are MDHEN and SYDVKM. The trim removed 3 bases at V and 5 bases at J, leaving 6 bases unmatched. The CDR3 sequence is 14 residues long. In DNA, the CDR3 is TGTGCCAGCAGTTTCGACAGGGTGGGTGAGACCCAGTACTTC. Amino acids: CASSFDRVGETQYF. Based on the CDR3 plus reference TRBV28 and TRBJ2-5, the full variable domain is DVKVTQSSRYLVKRTGEKVFLECVQDMDHENMFWYRQDPGLGLRLIYFSYDVKMKEKGDIPEGYSVSREKKERFSLILESASTNQTSMYLCASSFDRVGETQYFGPGTRLLVL.

The gene calls are TRBV30 and TRBJ1-3; possibly TRBD1 for D (5 bases). V was pared by 0 bases and J by 6 bases, with 15 bases between. The CDR3 has 15 amino acids. Germline V gives CDR1 GTSNPN, CDR2 SVGIG (reference sequence). The CDR3 sequence is CAWSVTGGLENTIYF. Here the CDR3 DNA reads TGTGCCTGGAGTGTCACAGGTGGTTTGGAAAACACCATATATTTT. The full variable domain, rest sourced from reference TRBV30 and TRBJ1-3, is SQTIHQWPATLVQPVGSPLSLECTVEGTSNPNLYWYRQAAGRGLQLLFYSVGIGQISSEVPQNLSASRPQDRQFILSSKKLLLSDSGFYLCAWSVTGGLENTIYFGEGSWLTVV.

There are a few counts of this clone. V is TRBV3-1 (or the pseudogene TRBV3-2) and J is TRBJ2-5; D is possibly TRBD1 (6 bases). Germline V gene sequence: CDR1 LGHDT, CDR2 YNNKEL (reference sequence). This CDR3 contains 13 residues. The V and J ends lost 6 bases and 4 bases respectively, with 12 bases between them. This CDR3 reads CASRPQGRETQYF. DNA for the CDR3: TGTGCCAGCAGACCTCAGGGGCGAGAGACCCAGTACTTC.

In its sample, this clone was seen a few times. CDR3 region: CASSQDTSFSYNEQFF. In DNA, the CDR3 is TGTGCCAGCAGCCAAGATACTAGCTTCTCCTACAATGAGCAGTTCTTC. The chain has TRBV14 and TRBJ2-1; possible D gene TRBD2, 6 bases. The CDR3 totals 16 residues. V lost 0 bases and J 0 bases, leaving 9 bases between the germline ends. Germline V gene sequence: CDR1 SGHDN, CDR2 FVKESK.